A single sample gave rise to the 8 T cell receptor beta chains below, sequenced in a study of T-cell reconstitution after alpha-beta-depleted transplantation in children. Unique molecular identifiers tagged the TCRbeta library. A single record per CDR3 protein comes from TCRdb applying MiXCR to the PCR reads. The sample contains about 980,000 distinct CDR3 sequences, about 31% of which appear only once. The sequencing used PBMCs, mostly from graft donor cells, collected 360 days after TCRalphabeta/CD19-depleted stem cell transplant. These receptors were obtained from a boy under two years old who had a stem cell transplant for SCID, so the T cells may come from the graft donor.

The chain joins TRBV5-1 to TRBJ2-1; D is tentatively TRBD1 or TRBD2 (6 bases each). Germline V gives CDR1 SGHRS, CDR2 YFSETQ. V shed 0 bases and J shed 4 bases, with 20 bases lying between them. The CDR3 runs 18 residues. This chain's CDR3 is CASSLVGGTGTGYNEQFF. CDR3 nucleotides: TGCGCCAGCAGCTTGGTCGGGGGTACAGGGACGGGGTACAATGAGCAGTTCTTC.

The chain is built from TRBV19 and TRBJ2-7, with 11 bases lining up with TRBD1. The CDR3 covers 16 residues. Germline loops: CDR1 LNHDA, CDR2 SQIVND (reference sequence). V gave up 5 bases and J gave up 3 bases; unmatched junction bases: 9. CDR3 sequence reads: CASSPSGQGARYEQYF. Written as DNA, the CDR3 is TGTGCCAGTAGTCCCTCCGGACAGGGGGCGCGCTACGAGCAGTACTTC.

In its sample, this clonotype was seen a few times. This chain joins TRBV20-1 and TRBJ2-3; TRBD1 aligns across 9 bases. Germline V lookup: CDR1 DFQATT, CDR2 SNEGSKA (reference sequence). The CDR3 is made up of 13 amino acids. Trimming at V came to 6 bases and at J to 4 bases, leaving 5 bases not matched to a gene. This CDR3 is CSAENRGPDTQYF. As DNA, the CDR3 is TGCAGTGCCGAAAACAGGGGGCCAGATACGCAGTATTTT.

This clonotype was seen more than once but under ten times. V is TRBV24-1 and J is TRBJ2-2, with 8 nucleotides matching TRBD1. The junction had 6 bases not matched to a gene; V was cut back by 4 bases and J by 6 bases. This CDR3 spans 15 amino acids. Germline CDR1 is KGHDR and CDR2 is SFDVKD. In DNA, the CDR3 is TGTGCCACCAGTGAAAGGGACAGGCTTCCCGGGGAGCTGTTTTTT. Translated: CATSERDRLPGELFF.

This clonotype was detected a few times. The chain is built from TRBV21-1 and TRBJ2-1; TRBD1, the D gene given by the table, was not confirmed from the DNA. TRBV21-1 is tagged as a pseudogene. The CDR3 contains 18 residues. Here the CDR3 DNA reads TGTGCCAGCAGCAAAGCGCCCTCGTGGGTCCCGAGCTACAATGAGCAGTTCTTC. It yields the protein CASSKAPSWVPSYNEQFF.

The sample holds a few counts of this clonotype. The CDR3 DNA reads TGTGCCAGCAGCTTAGGGTTAGGGGGAATCGGTGAGCAGTTCTTC. Protein: CASSLGLGGIGEQFF. This rearrangement joins TRBV7-8 to TRBJ2-1; TRBD1 is a possible D gene (6 bases). The V end lost 1 base, the J end lost 9 bases, and 16 bases lay between the germline ends. The length of the CDR3 is 15 residues. Germline V CDR1 and CDR2: SGHVS, FQNEAQ. Using reference TRBV7-8 and TRBJ2-1 for the parts outside the CDR3, the full variable domain is GAGVSQSPRYKVAKRGQDVALRCDPISGHVSLFWYQQALGQGPEFLTYFQNEAQLDKSGLPSDRFFAERPEGSVSTLKIQRTQQEDSAVYLCASSLGLGGIGEQFFGPGTRLTVL.

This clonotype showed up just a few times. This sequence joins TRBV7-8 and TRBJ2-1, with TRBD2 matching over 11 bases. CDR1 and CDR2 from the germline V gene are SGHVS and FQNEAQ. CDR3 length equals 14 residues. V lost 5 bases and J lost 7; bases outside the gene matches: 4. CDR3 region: CASSTRLAGNEQFF. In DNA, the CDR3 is TGTGCCAGCAGCACCCGACTAGCGGGAAATGAGCAGTTCTTC.

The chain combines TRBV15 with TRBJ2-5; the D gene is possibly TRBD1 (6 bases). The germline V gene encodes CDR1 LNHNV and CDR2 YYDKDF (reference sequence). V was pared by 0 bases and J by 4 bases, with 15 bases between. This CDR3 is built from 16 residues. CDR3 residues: CATSRESPGAGETQYF. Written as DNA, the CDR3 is TGTGCCACCAGCAGAGAATCTCCAGGGGCAGGAGAGACCCAGTACTTC.